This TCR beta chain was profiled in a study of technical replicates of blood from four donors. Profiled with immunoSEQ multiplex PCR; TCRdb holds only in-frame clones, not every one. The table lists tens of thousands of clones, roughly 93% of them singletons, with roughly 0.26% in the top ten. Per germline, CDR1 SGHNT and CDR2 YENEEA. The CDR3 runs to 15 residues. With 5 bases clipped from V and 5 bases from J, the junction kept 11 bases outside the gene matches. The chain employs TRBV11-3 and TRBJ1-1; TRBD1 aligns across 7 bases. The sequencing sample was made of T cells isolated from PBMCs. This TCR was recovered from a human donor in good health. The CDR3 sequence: CASSASQQGRTEAFF. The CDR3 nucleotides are TGTGCCAGCAGCGCCAGCCAACAGGGGAGAACTGAAGCTTTCTTT.